Shown below are 16 T cell receptor beta chains from a single sample sequenced in a study of CD8 T cells in ankylosing spondylitis. TCRdb re-analysed the 5' RACE reads in MiXCR, keeping a single row per CDR3 protein. Seen here are approximately 200,000 distinct CDR3 sequences, about 13% observed once, and the top ten hold more than 15%. Sequenced: blood, either unsorted or a sorted T cell fraction (not recorded which). All receptors come from a male donor with ankylosing spondylitis or in good health (not recorded which).

The chain joins TRBV20-1 to TRBJ2-3; D gene uncertain. V was pared by 3 bases and J by 2 bases, with 24 bases between. Germline lookup yields CDR1 DFQATT and CDR2 SNEGSKA (reference sequence). The CDR3 totals 18 residues. In nucleotides, the CDR3 is TGCAGTGCTAGTAGGGTAGAGTCGGCTTTAATCCACACAGATACGCAGTATTTT. Translating it yields CSASRVESALIHTDTQYF.

The chain carries TRBV11-2 and TRBJ2-5, with D possibly matching TRBD1 (5 bases). The CDR3 sequence is 15 residues long. CDR1 SGHAT and CDR2 FQNNGV come from the germline V gene. V gave up 5 bases and J gave up 1 base, with 14 bases separating them. DNA for the CDR3: TGTGCCAGCAGCCGTGGGGCGACAGCCCAAGAGACCCAGTACTTC. Translated: CASSRGATAQETQYF.

A word on this clonotype: One end of the junction does not line up with germline, which may come from a read error. The CDR3 is CAISPGLDREDNAPFF. The CDR3 DNA sequence: TGTGCCATCAGCCCCGGACTTGACAGGGAGGACAATGCGCCATTCTTC. J is TRBJ2-1 and V is TRBV5-6, with a possible D match to TRBD1 (7 bases). There are 16 residues in the CDR3. Germline-derived CDR1 and CDR2 are SGHDT and YYEEEE.

This clonotype was recorded at least ten times. This chain joins TRBV4-2 and TRBJ1-5; D not resolved. Germline CDR1 and CDR2: LGHNA and YNFKEQ. The ends were cut back, 0 bases at V and 1 base at J, with 7 bases in the middle. The CDR3 has 15 amino acids. For the CDR3, the DNA is TGTGCCAGCAGCCAAGATAAGGGAAGCAATCAGCCCCAGCATTTT. Translating gives CASSQDKGSNQPQHF.

This clonotype was picked up a small number of times. CDR3 nucleotide sequence: TGCGCCAGCAGCTGGGGGTACAGAGAAGAGACCCAGTACTTC. This sequence encodes CASSWGYREETQYF. V usage is TRBV5-1 and J usage is TRBJ2-5; either TRBD1 or TRBD2 may supply D (5 bases each). The V end was cut by 3 bases, the J end by 3 bases, with 12 bases between. CDR1 SGHRS and CDR2 YFSETQ come from the germline V gene. CDR3 size: 14 residues.

This clonotype was seen more than once but under ten times. This rearrangement joins TRBV11-1 to TRBJ2-4; the D call may be TRBD1 or TRBD2 (5 bases each). CDR3 size: 20 residues. V was cut by 0 bases and J by 0 bases, with 21 bases left in between. In germline, CDR1 is SGHAT, CDR2 FQDESV (reference sequence). CDR3 nucleotides: TGTGCCAGCAGCTTAGCGAGGGGACCTAAACCACCCGAAGCCAAAAACATTCAGTACTTC. It codes for CASSLARGPKPPEAKNIQYF.

In this sample, this clonotype turned up a few times. The chain links TRBV25-1 to TRBJ1-2; no definite D call. The CDR3 spans 12 residues. V lost 0 bases to trimming and J lost 8 bases, with 7 bases between them. CDR1 and CDR2 from the germline V gene are MGHDK and SYGVNS. The CDR3 spells CASSEYRAGYTF. The CDR3 DNA reads as TGTGCCAGCAGTGAATATAGGGCGGGCTACACCTTC.

This clonotype was counted many times. This rearrangement joins TRBV4-1 to TRBJ2-5; the D call may be TRBD1 or TRBD2 (5 bases each). The CDR3 spans 14 residues. In germline, CDR1 is MGHRA, CDR2 YSYEKL. V shed 1 base and J shed 3 bases, with 9 bases lying between them. The CDR3 DNA reads TGCGCCAGCAGCCAAGGACAGACTAAAGAGACCCAGTACTTC. The encoded protein is CASSQGQTKETQYF.

Many counts were recorded for this clonotype. The V and J genes are TRBV6-5 and TRBJ2-2, with unresolved D. Germline V CDR1 and CDR2: MNHEY, SVGAGI. The V gene lost 2 bases and the J gene lost 6 bases, with 7 bases spanning the gap. The CDR3 is 13 amino acids. The CDR3 nucleotides read TGTGCCAGCAGTTACGGGTGGCCCGGGGAGCTGTTTTTT. It yields the protein CASSYGWPGELFF.

This clonotype was counted at least ten times. This chain links TRBV6-1 with TRBJ2-7; 8 bases agree with TRBD2. The V and J ends lost 8 bases and 6 bases, in that order; junction bases with no gene match: 9. The CDR3 runs to 13 residues. The germline V gene encodes CDR1 MNHNS and CDR2 SASEGT. CDR3 nucleotide sequence: TGTGCCAGCGGGCGGGAGGAGGTGTCCGAGCAGTACTTC. It specifies CASGREEVSEQYF.

The chain joins TRBV5-6 to TRBJ2-1, with D tentatively TRBD1 (5 bases). The germline CDR1 and CDR2 sequences are SGHDT and YYEEEE. The CDR3 covers 13 residues. Deletions cut 8 bases from V and 6 bases from J, with 15 bases between. The CDR3 sequence is CARSPRVPNEQFF. In nucleotides, the CDR3 is TGTGCCAGGAGCCCCAGGGTCCCCAATGAGCAGTTCTTC.

This rearrangement joins TRBV14 to TRBJ2-5; D unclear. The V end was cut by 0 bases, the J end by 5 bases, with 10 bases between. CDR3 length: 14 amino acids. The germline V gene encodes CDR1 SGHDN and CDR2 FVKESK. CDR3 loop: CASSQDPSRETQYF. CDR3 bases: TGTGCCAGCAGCCAAGACCCTTCACGGGAGACCCAGTACTTC.

This chain joins TRBV25-1 and TRBJ2-7, with D perhaps TRBD1 (5 bases). CDR3 length: 13 residues. The V end lost 4 bases, the J end lost 3 bases, and 10 bases lay between the germline ends. Germline loops: CDR1 MGHDK, CDR2 SYGVNS. CDR3: CASSAGHLYEQYF. The CDR3 nucleotides are TGTGCCAGCAGTGCCGGACACCTCTACGAGCAGTACTTC.

V usage is TRBV3-1 and J usage is TRBJ2-3; D may be TRBD1 (5 bases). In germline, CDR1 is LGHDT, CDR2 YNNKEL (reference sequence). Trimming took off 2 bases at V and 0 bases at J, with 12 bases between the two ends. The CDR3 totals 16 residues. The CDR3 DNA is TGTGCCAGCAGCCAAACGACAGCCTATAGCACAGATACGCAGTATTTT. The encoded protein is CASSQTTAYSTDTQYF.

This clonotype showed up just once. The chain carries TRBV11-3 and TRBJ2-7, with D possibly TRBD2 on 5 matching bases. The CDR3 is 14 amino acids. V shed 3 bases and J shed 2 bases, with 11 bases lying between them. Germline CDR1 and CDR2: SGHNT and YENEEA. In DNA form, the CDR3 reads TGTGCCAGCAGCTTGGAGGAGACCCCCTACGAGCAGTACTTC. As protein: CASSLEETPYEQYF.

This clonotype was recorded a few times. As DNA, the CDR3 is TGTGCCAGCAGCCAGTTACCGGGGAACACTGAAGCTTTCTTT. This gives the protein CASSQLPGNTEAFF. The chain employs TRBV4-2 and TRBJ1-1; no definite D call. V was trimmed by 3 bases and J by 1 base, leaving 9 bases between them. The length of the CDR3 is 14 residues. Germline-derived CDR1 and CDR2 are LGHNA and YNFKEQ.